The clone carrying this T cell receptor beta chain was picked up a small number of times. This sample is part of a study of blood T cells in healthy people across ages. The CDR3 sequence is 16 residues long. J lost 5 bases, V lost 5 bases, and 8 bases had no gene match. Germline V gene sequence: CDR1 SGHTA, CDR2 FQGNSA. Each sample used at least 6 million PBMCs. Sample-barcoded 5' priming and a J-beta primer mix drove a second PCR of roughly 7 to 11 cycles. A template-switch adaptor containing 12 random nucleotides labeled each cDNA molecule. TCRdb itself ran the 5' RACE reads through MiXCR, one entry per CDR3 protein. The table lists more than 550,000 distinct CDR3 sequences, 22% of them singletons.

V usage is TRBV7-2 and J usage is TRBJ2-3; 12 nucleotides match TRBD2. Sequencing was carried out using blood. The sequence was collected from a man between 65 and 85 years old in good health. The CDR3 region is CASSVQTSGGKDTQYF. As DNA, the CDR3 is TGTGCCAGCAGCGTGCAGACTAGCGGGGGTAAAGATACGCAGTATTTT.